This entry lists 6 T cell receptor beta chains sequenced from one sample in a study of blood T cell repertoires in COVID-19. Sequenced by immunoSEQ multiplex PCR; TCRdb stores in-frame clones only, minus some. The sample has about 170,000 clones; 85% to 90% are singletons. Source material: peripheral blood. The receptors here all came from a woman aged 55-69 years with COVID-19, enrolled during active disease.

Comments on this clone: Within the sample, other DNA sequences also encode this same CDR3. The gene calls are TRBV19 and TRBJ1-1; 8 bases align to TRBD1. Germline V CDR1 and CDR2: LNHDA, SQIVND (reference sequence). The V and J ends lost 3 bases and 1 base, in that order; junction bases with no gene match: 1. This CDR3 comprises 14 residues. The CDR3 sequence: CASSIGQGNTEAFF. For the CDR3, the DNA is TGTGCCAGTAGTATCGGACAGGGGAACACTGAAGCTTTCTTT.

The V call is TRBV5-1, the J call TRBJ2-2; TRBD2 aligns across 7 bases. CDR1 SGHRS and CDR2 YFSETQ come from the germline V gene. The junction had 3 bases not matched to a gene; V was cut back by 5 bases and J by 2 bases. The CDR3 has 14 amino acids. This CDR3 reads CASRRGLNTGELFF. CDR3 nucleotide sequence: TGCGCCAGCAGGCGGGGACTAAACACCGGGGAGCTGTTTTTT.

The CDR3 nucleotides are TGCGCCAGCAGCCCCGACAGGGGAGAGAGTGAAGCTTTCTTT. Amino acid sequence: CASSPDRGESEAFF. V usage is TRBV10-1 and J usage is TRBJ1-1, with 8 bases aligning to TRBD1. Germline V gene sequence: CDR1 WNHNN, CDR2 SYGVQD (reference sequence). The CDR3 is 14 residues long. The ends lost 6 bases at V and 7 bases at J; junction bases unmatched: 10.

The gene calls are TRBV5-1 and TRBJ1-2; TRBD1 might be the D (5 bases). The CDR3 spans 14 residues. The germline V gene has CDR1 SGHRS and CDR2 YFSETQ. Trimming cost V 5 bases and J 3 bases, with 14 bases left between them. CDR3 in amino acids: CASSRGGGDYGYTF. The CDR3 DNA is TGCGCCAGCAGTAGGGGCGGAGGGGACTATGGCTACACCTTC.

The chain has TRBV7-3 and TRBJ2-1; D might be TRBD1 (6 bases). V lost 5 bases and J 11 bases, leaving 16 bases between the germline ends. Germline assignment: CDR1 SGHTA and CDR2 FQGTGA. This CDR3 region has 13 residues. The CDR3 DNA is TGTGCCAGCAGCCCACAGGGTGGGGAAAAGCAGTTCTTC. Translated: CASSPQGGEKQFF. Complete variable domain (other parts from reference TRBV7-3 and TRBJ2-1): GAGVSQTPSNKVTEKGKYVELRCDPISGHTALYWYRQSLGQGPEFLIYFQGTGAADDSGLPNDRFFAVRPEGSVSTLKIQRTERGDSAVYLCASSPQGGEKQFFGPGTRLTVL.

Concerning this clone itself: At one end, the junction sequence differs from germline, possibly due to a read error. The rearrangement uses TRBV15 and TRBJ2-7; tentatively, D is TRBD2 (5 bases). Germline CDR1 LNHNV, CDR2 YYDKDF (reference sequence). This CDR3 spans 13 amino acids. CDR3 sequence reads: CATSRAILGVHVF. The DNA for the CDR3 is TGTGCCACCAGCAGAGCAATCCTCGGGGTTCACGTCTTC.